Presented here are 5 T cell receptor beta chains from one specimen sequenced in a study of blood T cell repertoires in COVID-19. Method: immunoSEQ multiplex PCR; TCRdb's copy keeps in-frame clones and lacks some. Of 450,000 to 500,000 clones in the sample, roughly 85% were seen once. Sequencing used peripheral blood. These receptors were obtained from a human donor in a cohort sampled during active COVID-19.

This clone was found once. The chain recombines TRBV28 with TRBJ2-2; D unclear. Looked up from germline, CDR1 is MDHEN and CDR2 is SYDVKM. The CDR3 covers 15 residues. The ends were cut back, 2 bases at V and 0 bases at J, with 7 bases in the middle. Written as DNA, the CDR3 is TGTGCCAGCAGTTTAAGGCGGACGAACACCGGGGAGCTGTTTTTT. This codes for CASSLRRTNTGELFF.

The table lists this clone with a few counts. The V gene is TRBV12-3 or TRBV12-4, the J gene TRBJ1-2, with TRBD1 as a possible D gene (6 bases). The germline V and J ends were trimmed by 7 bases and 8 bases, with 17 bases remaining between them. This CDR3 spans 13 amino acids. CDR3 protein: CASTPSDRLGYTF. CDR3 sequence (DNA): TGTGCCAGCACCCCCTCCGACAGGTTGGGCTACACCTTC.

The V call is TRBV3-1 (or the pseudogene TRBV3-2), the J call TRBJ2-3, with 8 bases matching TRBD1. Trimming took 3 bases from V and 0 from J; bases not matched to a gene: 11. Germline V gene sequence: CDR1 LGHDT, CDR2 YNNKEL (reference sequence). The length of the CDR3 is 18 residues. Written as DNA, the CDR3 is TGTGCCAGCAGCCATGGTCAGGGGGCGCGTCCTAGCACAGATACGCAGTATTTT. Amino acids: CASSHGQGARPSTDTQYF.

The rearrangement links TRBV7-8 to TRBJ2-7; TRBD2 aligns across 9 bases. V shed 5 bases, J shed 4 bases, and the junction held 6 bases outside the gene matches. CDR3 length: 14 residues. Looked up from germline, CDR1 is SGHVS and CDR2 is FQNEAQ. CDR3 sequence reads: CASSLIAGVYEQYF. The CDR3 region has the DNA TGTGCCAGCAGCCTAATAGCGGGGGTATACGAGCAGTACTTC.

The chain joins TRBV19 to TRBJ2-1; 11 nucleotides agree with TRBD2. Germline-derived CDR1 and CDR2 are LNHDA and SQIVND (reference sequence). The CDR3 sequence is 18 residues long. Unmatched junction bases numbered 10, after V lost 2 bases and J lost 4 bases. CDR3: CASSITTSGSGAYNEQFF. The CDR3 DNA reads as TGTGCCAGTAGTATAACCACTAGCGGGAGTGGAGCGTACAATGAGCAGTTCTTC. Drawing the rest from reference TRBV19 and TRBJ2-1, the complete variable domain is DGGITQSPKYLFRKEGQNVTLSCEQNLNHDAMYWYRQDPGQGLRLIYYSQIVNDFQKGDIAEGYSVSREKKESFPLTVTSAQKNPTAFYLCASSITTSGSGAYNEQFFGPGTRLTVL.